One and the same sample provided the 5 T cell receptor beta chains below, sequenced in a study of T cell repertoires in cytomegalovirus infection. Antigens for these TCRs are unknown. Via MiXCR, TCRdb re-called the reads, giving one row per CDR3 protein. The table has about 310,000 distinct CDR3 sequences, 20% to 25% seen once. This material consisted of cultured PBMCs, taken from culture after CMV antigen stimulation. The source is a human donor in good health (CMV status not recorded). Some clones in this sample may be carry-over from other donors' samples.

The chain combines TRBV11-3 with TRBJ1-6; D unclear. CDR3 size: 13 residues. The germline V gene encodes CDR1 SGHNT and CDR2 YENEEA. V was shortened by 5 bases and J by 10 bases, with 12 bases between the two germline ends. The CDR3 reads CASSTGVDSPLHF. In DNA, the CDR3 is TGTGCCAGCAGCACCGGTGTGGACTCACCCCTCCACTTT.

The rearrangement uses TRBV7-2 and TRBJ2-4; possible D gene TRBD2, 5 bases. Deletions cut 1 base from V and 1 base from J, with 11 bases between. Germline CDR1 reads SGHTA; CDR2 reads FQGNSA. The CDR3 has 16 residues. The CDR3 DNA follows: TGTGCCAGCAGCTTAGTAGCACCGGGGGCCAAAAACATTCAGTACTTC. Protein: CASSLVAPGAKNIQYF. Complete variable domain (other parts from reference TRBV7-2 and TRBJ2-4): GAGVSQSPSNKVTEKGKDVELRCDPISGHTALYWYRQSLGQGLEFLIYFQGNSAPDKSGLPSDRFSAERTGGSVSTLTIQRTQQEDSAVYLCASSLVAPGAKNIQYFGAGTRLSVL.

The V gene is TRBV29-1, the J gene TRBJ2-1, with TRBD1 matching 8 bases. The CDR3 contains 14 residues. V lost 7 bases to trimming and J lost 2 bases; unmatched junction nucleotides: 7. Germline assignment: CDR1 SQVTM and CDR2 ANQGSEA. The chain's CDR3 is CSGKNRGAYNEQFF. CDR3 sequence (DNA): TGCAGCGGGAAAAACAGGGGGGCCTACAATGAGCAGTTCTTC.

The V and J genes are TRBV2 and TRBJ2-7; TRBD1 might be the D (7 bases). Between the trimmed V and J ends, which lost 6 bases and 4 bases, there was a span of 19 bases. The length of the CDR3 is 15 residues. CDR1 and CDR2 from the germline V gene are SNHLY and FYNNEI. The CDR3 here is CASRRQGGGVYEQYV. CDR3 bases: TGTGCCAGCAGAAGACAGGGCGGAGGGGTATACGAGCAGTACGTC.

A few counts support this clonotype. This chain connects TRBV28 to TRBJ1-6, with no clear D. The germline V gene has CDR1 MDHEN and CDR2 SYDVKM. The CDR3 loop spans 13 amino acids. The germline V and J ends were trimmed by 4 bases and 14 bases, with 15 bases remaining between them. In nucleotides, the CDR3 is TGTGCCAGCAGTTCCCCCCCCCTTGAAACCCTCCACTTT. It translates to CASSSPPLETLHF.